What follows are 2 T cell receptor beta chains derived from one specimen sequenced in a study of blood T cell repertoires in COVID-19 (dated by TCRdb to 2018 to 2020). Receptor libraries were prepared by the immunoSEQ multiplex PCR assay. Entries here come from immuneACCESS through TCRdb and include only in-frame sequences with V and J called. Some clones fail to appear in such tables; in the studies checked, an unresolved V gene covers under half of the shortfall, and the cause of the remainder is unknown. The sample table contains about 290,000 clones; only one count was recorded for roughly 90% of them. The ten largest make up under 3.5% of the sample. Sequencing was performed on peripheral blood. These receptors came from a woman under 40 with active or convalescent COVID-19.

In this sample, this clone turned up once. V and J are TRBV7-8 and TRBJ1-4; the match to TRBD1 covers 9 bases. CDR3 length: 16 amino acids. Germline CDR1 reads SGHVS; CDR2 reads FQNEAQ. With 3 bases clipped from V and 8 bases from J, the junction kept 10 bases outside the gene matches. The CDR3 nucleotides are TGTGCCAGCAGCTTGTTACAGGGGGCGCTTGTCGAAAAACTGTTTTTT. It specifies CASSLLQGALVEKLFF.

The rearrangement uses TRBV27 and TRBJ2-7; D possibly corresponds to TRBD1 (6 bases). V lost 5 bases and J 0 bases, leaving 14 bases between the germline ends. The CDR3 covers 15 residues. Germline-derived CDR1 and CDR2 are MNHEY and SMNVEV (reference sequence). CDR3 sequence reads: CASSLKGVSSYEQYF. The CDR3 DNA reads as TGTGCCAGCAGTCTCAAGGGGGTCAGCTCCTACGAGCAGTACTTC.